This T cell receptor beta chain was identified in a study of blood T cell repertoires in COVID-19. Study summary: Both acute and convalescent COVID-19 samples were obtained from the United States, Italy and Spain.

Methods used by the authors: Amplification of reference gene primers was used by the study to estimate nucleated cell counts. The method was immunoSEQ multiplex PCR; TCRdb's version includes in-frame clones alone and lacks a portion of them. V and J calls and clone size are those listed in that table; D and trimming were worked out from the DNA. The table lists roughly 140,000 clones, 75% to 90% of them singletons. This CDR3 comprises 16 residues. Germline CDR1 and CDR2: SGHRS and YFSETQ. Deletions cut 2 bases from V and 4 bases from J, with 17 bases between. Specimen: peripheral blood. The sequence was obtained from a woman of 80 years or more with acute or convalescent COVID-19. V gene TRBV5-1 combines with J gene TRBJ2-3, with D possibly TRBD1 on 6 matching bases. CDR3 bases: TGCGCCAGCAGCTTACTCACAGGGTCGGACGCAGATACGCAGTATTTT. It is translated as CASSLLTGSDADTQYF. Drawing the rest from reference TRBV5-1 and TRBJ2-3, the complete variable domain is KAGVTQTPRYLIKTRGQQVTLSCSPISGHRSVSWYQQTPGQGLQFLFEYFSETQRNKGNFPGRFSGRQFSNSRSEMNVSTLELGDSALYLCASSLLTGSDADTQYFGPGTRLTVL.